Included here is one TCR beta chain sequence, with context. It has no known antigen specificity. No clone much larger than this one lies a single base away; base qualities are absent. V and J lose 0 bases and 4 bases, and a span of 8 bases separates them. CDR1 and CDR2 are drawn from the germline V gene: SGHDT, YYEEEE. The CDR3 runs 14 residues from the cysteine to the phenylalanine. The only DNA kept is the CDR3, 42 bases in frame from the first base. This entry belongs to a study of CD8 T cells in Susac syndrome (dated by TCRdb to between 2018 and 2021). Concerning the study at large: Of the Susac syndrome patients who were sequenced, six had clinically active disease and 8 or 9 were in clinical remission. Susac syndrome patients were therapy-naive, on corticosteroids (some also receiving IVIg), or on IVIg alone at blood withdrawal. Whether CD8+ T cell activation and differentiation in Susac syndrome was antigen driven was tested using repertoire sequencing.

Overall study outcomes, separate from this receptor: The CD4+ T cell repertoire of patients with Susac syndrome showed no detectable clonal expansion. The number of individuals in the TCR sequencing and HLA analysis was recognized as being relatively small.

Peripheral blood CD8+ and CD4+ T cells from healthy donors, Susac syndrome patients and multiple sclerosis patients were profiled using high-throughput TCR beta sequencing. Recently defined diagnostic criteria for definite or probable disease were met by the Susac syndrome patients. CD8+ TEMRA cells were enriched by FACS, while bulk CD8+ and CD4+ T cells were purified by magnetic negative isolation. Blood was drawn into EDTA tubes, processed within 24 hours, and PBMCs were isolated by density gradient centrifugation. PBMCs intended for TCR sequencing were cryopreserved in liquid nitrogen and were subsequently thawed in a 37 degrees C water bath. A purity of at least 90% was achieved for sorted or isolated CD4+, CD8+ and CD8+ TEMRA cells. RNA was extracted using the RNeasy kit, and 0.5 to 1 microgram was reverse transcribed with random hexamers. TCR beta CDR3 regions were amplified with the immunoSEQ multiplex PCR assay covering 54 Vbeta and 13 Jbeta segments. PCR amplification bias was corrected by using a synthetic template baseline for primer optimization and computational correction. On the study's bioinformatics: Reads were assigned to V, D and J genes according to IMGT and analyzed in immunoSEQ Analyzer, with only productive sequences retained. Clonality was computed as one minus Shannon entropy normalized by log2 of the number of productive unique sequences. For each patient and control, public and private clones were evaluated within the 100 most prevalent clones. Clones were defined as Susac-specific when absent from the healthy and MS cohorts, from about 1,100 published viral clones and from other ImmuneACCESS disease sequences. The raw public reads went through TCRdb reprocessing: fastp at Q25, MiXCR clone calling, in-frame beta chains kept. Every entry covers one CDR3 protein and lists the most common genes and DNA from its rows. The V and J calls reflect TCRdb's pipeline rather than the authors' work. The sample yields 160,000 or so distinct CDR3 sequences; 90% to 95% were counted once. The top ten hold roughly 0.11% of the sample.

The specimen sequenced was CD4+ T cells from PBMCs. This TCR was sampled from a human donor with Susac syndrome. This sequence uses TRBV5-6 and TRBJ2-1, with the D segment identity uncertain. The CDR3 loop reads CASSLVRVYNEQFF. The DNA sequence reads TGTGCCAGCAGCTTGGTTCGGGTTTACAATGAGCAGTTCTTC.